A selection of T cell receptor beta chains follows, all from one sample in a study of response to subunit inactivated influenza vaccine. TCRdb itself ran the RT-PCR reads through MiXCR, one entry per CDR3 protein. The sample lists 300,000 to 350,000 distinct CDR3 sequences; 21% were seen once. The sequenced sample was PBMCs from blood, obtained less than 22 months after vaccination. The receptors here all came from a man aged 45 to 70 who received an inactivated influenza vaccine. Both conserved end residues are part of each CDR3. Each record gives: clone size, D gene, V gene, J gene, CDR3 protein, CDR3 DNA. The D gene is left open where the match is weak. Part of the rows lack a size; the others show once, few, many or a class for expanded clones.

clone_size: few; d_call: .; v_call: TRBV20-1; j_call: TRBJ2-7; cdr3_aa: CSAWADLGDEQYF; cdr3_nt: TGCAGTGCGTGGGCGGACCTGGGTGACGAGCAGTACTTC
clone_size: few; d_call: .; v_call: TRBV5-1; j_call: TRBJ1-5; cdr3_aa: CASSLGPGKLQPQHF; cdr3_nt: TGCGCCAGCAGCTTGGGCCCAGGGAAGCTTCAGCCCCAGCATTTT
clone_size: .; d_call: TRBD2; v_call: TRBV4-2; j_call: TRBJ2-3; cdr3_aa: CASSQDSGRGVSTDTQYF; cdr3_nt: TGTGCCAGCAGCCAAGACTCCGGGCGGGGGGTTTCTACAGATACGCAGTATTTT
clone_size: few; d_call: .; v_call: TRBV12-3/TRBV12-4; j_call: TRBJ2-7; cdr3_aa: CASSTPYEQYF; cdr3_nt: TGTGCCAGCAGCACACCTTACGAGCAGTACTTC
clone_size: .; d_call: .; v_call: TRBV7-3; j_call: TRBJ2-1; cdr3_aa: CASSLTSKNEQFF; cdr3_nt: TGTGCCAGCAGCTTAACAAGTAAGAATGAGCAGTTCTTC
clone_size: .; d_call: .; v_call: TRBV7-8; j_call: TRBJ2-7; cdr3_aa: CASTGTRSYEQYF; cdr3_nt: TGTGCCAGCACTGGCACCCGTTCCTACGAGCAGTACTTC
clone_size: .; d_call: TRBD1; v_call: TRBV10-3; j_call: TRBJ2-2; cdr3_aa: CAIRPNRGQDTGELFF; cdr3_nt: TGTGCCATCAGGCCTAACAGGGGGCAGGACACCGGGGAGCTGTTTTTT
clone_size: .; d_call: .; v_call: TRBV10-3; j_call: TRBJ1-1; cdr3_aa: CAMGDSGTEAFF; cdr3_nt: TGTGCCATGGGGGATTCGGGCACTGAAGCTTTCTTT
clone_size: .; d_call: TRBD2; v_call: TRBV20-1; j_call: TRBJ2-3; cdr3_aa: CSARDRGATKMRLAGTDTQYF; cdr3_nt: TGCAGTGCTAGAGATCGGGGGGCGACCAAGATGAGACTAGCGGGCACAGATACGCAGTATTTT
clone_size: .; d_call: .; v_call: TRBV7-9; j_call: TRBJ1-1; cdr3_aa: CASSLGQAEAEAFF; cdr3_nt: TGTGCCAGCAGCTTAGGACAGGCCGAGGCTGAAGCTTTCTTT
clone_size: .; d_call: .; v_call: TRBV10-2; j_call: TRBJ2-4; cdr3_aa: CASSLLGQLAKNIQYF; cdr3_nt: TGCGCCAGCAGTCTCCTCGGACAGCTAGCCAAAAACATTCAGTACTTC